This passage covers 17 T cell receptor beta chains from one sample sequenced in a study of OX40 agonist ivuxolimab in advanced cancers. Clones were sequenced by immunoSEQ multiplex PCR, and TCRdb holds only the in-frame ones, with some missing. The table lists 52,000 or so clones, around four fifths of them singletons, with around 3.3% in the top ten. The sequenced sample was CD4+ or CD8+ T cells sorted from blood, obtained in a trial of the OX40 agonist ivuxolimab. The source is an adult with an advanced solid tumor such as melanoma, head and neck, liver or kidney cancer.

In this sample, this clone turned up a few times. The CDR3 is CASSLSGGLGTDTQYF. Written as DNA, the CDR3 is TGTGCCAGCAGCTTAAGCGGGGGCCTTGGGACAGATACGCAGTATTTT. This chain links TRBV7-2 with TRBJ2-3; 8 nucleotides line up with TRBD2. V trimming: 2 bases; J trimming: 3 bases; junction bases outside the gene matches: 7. The CDR3 runs to 16 residues. In germline, CDR1 is SGHTA, CDR2 FQGNSA.

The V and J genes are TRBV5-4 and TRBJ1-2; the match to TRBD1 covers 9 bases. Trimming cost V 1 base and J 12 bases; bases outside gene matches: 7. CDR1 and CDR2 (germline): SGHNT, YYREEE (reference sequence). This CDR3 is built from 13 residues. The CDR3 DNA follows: TGTGCCAGCAGCTTGCTAACTACAGGGGGCCACACCTTC. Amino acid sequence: CASSLLTTGGHTF.

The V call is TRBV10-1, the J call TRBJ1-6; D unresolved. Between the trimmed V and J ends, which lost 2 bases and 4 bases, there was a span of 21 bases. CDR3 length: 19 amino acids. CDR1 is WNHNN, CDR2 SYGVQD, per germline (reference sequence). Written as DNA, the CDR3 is TGCGCCAGCAGTGAGCGGGATCGCTACAAGGTTTTATATAATTCACCCCTCCACTTT. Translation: CASSERDRYKVLYNSPLHF.

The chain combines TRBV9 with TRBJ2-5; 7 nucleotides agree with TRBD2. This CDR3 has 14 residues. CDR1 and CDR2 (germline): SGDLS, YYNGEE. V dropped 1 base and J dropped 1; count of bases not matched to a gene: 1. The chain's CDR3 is CASSVSSGQETQYF. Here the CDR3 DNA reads TGTGCCAGCAGCGTATCTAGCGGCCAAGAGACCCAGTACTTC.

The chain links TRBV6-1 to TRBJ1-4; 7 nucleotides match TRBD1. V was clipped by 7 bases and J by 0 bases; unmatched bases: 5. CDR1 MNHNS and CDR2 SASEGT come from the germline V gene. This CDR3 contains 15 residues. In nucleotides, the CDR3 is TGTGCCAGCATTACAGGGGAAGCAACTAATGAAAAACTGTTTTTT. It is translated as CASITGEATNEKLFF.

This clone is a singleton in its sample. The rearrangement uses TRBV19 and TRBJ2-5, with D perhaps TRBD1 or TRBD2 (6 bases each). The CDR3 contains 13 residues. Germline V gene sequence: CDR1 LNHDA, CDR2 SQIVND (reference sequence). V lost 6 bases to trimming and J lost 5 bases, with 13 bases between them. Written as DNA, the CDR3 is TGTGCCAGTAGCCCACGGGGGCGGGAGACCCAGTACTTC. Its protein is CASSPRGRETQYF. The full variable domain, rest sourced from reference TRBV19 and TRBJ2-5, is DGGITQSPKYLFRKEGQNVTLSCEQNLNHDAMYWYRQDPGQGLRLIYYSQIVNDFQKGDIAEGYSVSREKKESFPLTVTSAQKNPTAFYLCASSPRGRETQYFGPGTRLLVL.

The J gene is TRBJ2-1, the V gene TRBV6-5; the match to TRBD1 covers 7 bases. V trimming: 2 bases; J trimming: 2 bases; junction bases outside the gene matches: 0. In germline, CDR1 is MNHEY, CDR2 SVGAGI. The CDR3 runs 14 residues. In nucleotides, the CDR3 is TGTGCCAGCAGTTACGACAGGGCCTACAATGAGCAGTTCTTC. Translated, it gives CASSYDRAYNEQFF.

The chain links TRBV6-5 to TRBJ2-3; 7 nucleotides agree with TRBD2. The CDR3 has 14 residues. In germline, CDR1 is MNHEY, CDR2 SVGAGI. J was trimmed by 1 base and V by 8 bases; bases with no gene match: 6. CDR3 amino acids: CASRRGGGTDTQYF. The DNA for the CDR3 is TGTGCCAGCCGGAGGGGAGGGGGCACAGATACGCAGTATTTT.

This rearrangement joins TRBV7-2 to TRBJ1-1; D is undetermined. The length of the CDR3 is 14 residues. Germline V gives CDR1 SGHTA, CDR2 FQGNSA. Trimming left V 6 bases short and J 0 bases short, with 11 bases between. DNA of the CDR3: TGTGCCAGCAGGACCAGGCAGGTGAACACTGAAGCTTTCTTT. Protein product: CASRTRQVNTEAFF.

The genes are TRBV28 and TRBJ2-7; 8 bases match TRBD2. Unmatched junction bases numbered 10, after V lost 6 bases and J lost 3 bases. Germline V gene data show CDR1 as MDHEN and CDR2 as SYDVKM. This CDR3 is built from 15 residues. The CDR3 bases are TGTGCCAGCAGCAGTCGGAGCGGGGGATACTACGAGCAGTACTTC. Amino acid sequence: CASSSRSGGYYEQYF. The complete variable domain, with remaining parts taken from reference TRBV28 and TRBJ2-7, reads DVKVTQSSRYLVKRTGEKVFLECVQDMDHENMFWYRQDPGLGLRLIYFSYDVKMKEKGDIPEGYSVSREKKERFSLILESASTNQTSMYLCASSSRSGGYYEQYFGPGTRLTVT.

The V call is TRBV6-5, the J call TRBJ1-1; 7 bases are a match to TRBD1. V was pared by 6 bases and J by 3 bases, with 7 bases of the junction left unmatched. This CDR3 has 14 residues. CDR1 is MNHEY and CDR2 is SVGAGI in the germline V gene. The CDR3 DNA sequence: TGTGCCAGCAGCCGACAGGGATCGGACACTGAAGCTTTCTTT. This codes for CASSRQGSDTEAFF.

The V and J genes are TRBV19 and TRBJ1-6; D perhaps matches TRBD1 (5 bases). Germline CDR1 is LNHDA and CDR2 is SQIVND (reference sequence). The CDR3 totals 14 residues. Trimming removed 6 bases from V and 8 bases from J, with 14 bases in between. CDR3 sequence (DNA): TGTGCCAGTAGACAAGGGGACTACTATTCACCCCTCCACTTT. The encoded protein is CASRQGDYYSPLHF.

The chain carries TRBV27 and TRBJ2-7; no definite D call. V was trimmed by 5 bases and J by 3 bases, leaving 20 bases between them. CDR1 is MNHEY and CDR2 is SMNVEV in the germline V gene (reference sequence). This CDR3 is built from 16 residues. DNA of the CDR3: TGTGCCAGCAGTCCAAGGATCCAGTCCCCTATCTACGAGCAGTACTTC. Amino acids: CASSPRIQSPIYEQYF.

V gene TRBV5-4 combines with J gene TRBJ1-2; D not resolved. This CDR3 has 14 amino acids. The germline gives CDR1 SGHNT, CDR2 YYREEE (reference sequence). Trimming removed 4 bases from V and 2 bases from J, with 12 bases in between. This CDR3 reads CASSPDGGNYGYTF. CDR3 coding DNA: TGTGCCAGCAGCCCCGACGGCGGAAACTATGGCTACACCTTC.

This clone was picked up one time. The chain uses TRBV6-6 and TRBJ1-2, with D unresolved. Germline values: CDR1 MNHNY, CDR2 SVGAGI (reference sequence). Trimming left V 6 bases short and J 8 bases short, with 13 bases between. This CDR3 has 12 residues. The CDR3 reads CASRREDGGYTF. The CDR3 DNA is TGTGCCAGCAGGAGGGAGGACGGCGGCTACACCTTC.

The CDR3 sequence: CAIRTDPSTDTQYF. In nucleotides, the CDR3 is TGTGCCATACGGACAGACCCTAGCACAGATACGCAGTATTTT. V and J are TRBV10-3 and TRBJ2-3; the D gene is possibly TRBD1 (6 bases). The CDR3 is 14 residues long. Germline CDR1 reads ENHRY; CDR2 reads SYGVKD. The V end was cut by 9 bases, the J end by 0 bases, with 13 bases between.

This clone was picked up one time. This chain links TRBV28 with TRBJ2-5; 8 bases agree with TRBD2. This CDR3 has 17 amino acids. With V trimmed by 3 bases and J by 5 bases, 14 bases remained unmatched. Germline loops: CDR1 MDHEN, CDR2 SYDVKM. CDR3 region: CASSFGGSGVGWETQYF. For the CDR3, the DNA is TGTGCCAGCAGTTTTGGTGGTAGCGGGGTAGGCTGGGAGACCCAGTACTTC.